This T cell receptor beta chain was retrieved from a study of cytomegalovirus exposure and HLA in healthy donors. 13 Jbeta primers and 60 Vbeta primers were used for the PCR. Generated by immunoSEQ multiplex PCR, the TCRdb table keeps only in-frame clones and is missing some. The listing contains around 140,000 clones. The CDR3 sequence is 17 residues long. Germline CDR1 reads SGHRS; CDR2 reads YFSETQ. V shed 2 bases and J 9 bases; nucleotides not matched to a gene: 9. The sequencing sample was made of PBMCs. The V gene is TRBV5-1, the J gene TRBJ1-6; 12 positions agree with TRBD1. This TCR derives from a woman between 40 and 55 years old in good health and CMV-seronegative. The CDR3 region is CASSFWGDRGLSSPLHF. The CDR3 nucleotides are TGCGCCAGCAGCTTCTGGGGGGACAGGGGGCTGAGTTCACCCCTCCACTTT.